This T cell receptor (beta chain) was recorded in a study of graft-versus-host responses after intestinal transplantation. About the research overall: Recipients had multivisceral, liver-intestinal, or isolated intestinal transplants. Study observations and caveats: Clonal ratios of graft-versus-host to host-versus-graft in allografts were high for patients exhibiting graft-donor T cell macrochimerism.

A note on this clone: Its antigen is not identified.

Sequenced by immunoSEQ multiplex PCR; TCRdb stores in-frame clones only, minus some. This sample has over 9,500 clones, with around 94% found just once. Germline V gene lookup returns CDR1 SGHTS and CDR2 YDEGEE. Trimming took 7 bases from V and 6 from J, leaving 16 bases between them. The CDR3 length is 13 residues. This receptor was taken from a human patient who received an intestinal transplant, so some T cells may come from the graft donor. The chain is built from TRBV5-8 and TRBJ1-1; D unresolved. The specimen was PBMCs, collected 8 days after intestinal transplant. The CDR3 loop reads CASEWEVLPEAFF. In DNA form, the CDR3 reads TGTGCCAGCGAGTGGGAAGTTTTGCCTGAAGCTTTCTTT.